The rows below give T cell receptor beta chains drawn from one sample of a study of blood T cells in healthy people across ages. TCRdb reprocessed the 5' RACE reads with MiXCR, giving one entry per CDR3 protein. The table shows 1 million or so distinct CDR3 sequences, with 45% occurring only once. Material for sequencing was blood. Every receptor here comes from a woman aged 55-69 years in good health. The CDR3 runs from the conserved cysteine through the conserved F or W. The order of the fields is CDR3 protein, CDR3 DNA, clone size, D gene, V gene, J gene. A D gene is named only where the DNA matches it firmly. Not all rows give a size; the values are once, few, many and, for expanded clones, a class.

CSAIMQGNTGELFF	TGCAGTGCTATCATGCAGGGAAACACCGGGGAGCTGTTTTTT	-	-	TRBV20-1	TRBJ2-2
CAIRTSGAYEQYF	TGTGCCATTCGGACTAGCGGGGCCTACGAGCAGTACTTC	-	TRBD2	TRBV10-3	TRBJ2-7
CASSEPSPLGDTQYF	TGTGCCAGCAGTGAACCCTCCCCGTTGGGGGATACGCAGTATTTT	few	-	TRBV25-1	TRBJ2-3
CASSSIRGQGAVEQYF	TGTGCCAGCAGCTCTATCCGGGGACAGGGGGCTGTCGAGCAGTACTTC	-	TRBD1	TRBV27	TRBJ2-7
CASSLKGTYEQYF	TGTGCCAGCAGTTTGAAAGGGACATACGAGCAGTACTTC	few	-	TRBV27	TRBJ2-7
CASSLQGTGAPYEQYF	TGCGCCAGCAGCTTACAGGGGACGGGTGCTCCCTACGAGCAGTACTTC	many	TRBD1	TRBV5-1	TRBJ2-7
CASGRLAGYEQYF	TGTGCCAGCGGCAGACTAGCGGGTTACGAGCAGTACTTC	-	TRBD2	TRBV6-2/TRBV6-3	TRBJ2-7
CASSTARTGELFF	TGTGCCAGCAGTACCGCCCGGACCGGGGAGCTGTTTTTT	once	-	TRBV27	TRBJ2-2
CASKGTGIYERYF	TGTGCCAGCAAAGGGACAGGGATATACGAGCGGTACTTC	-	TRBD1	TRBV3-1	TRBJ2-5
CASSSLARSFLAGGPVDNEQFF	TGCGCCAGCAGCTCCCTAGCCAGGAGCTTCCTGGCGGGAGGGCCGGTTGACAATGAGCAGTTCTTC	-	TRBD2	TRBV5-1	TRBJ2-1
CASSRTSGRGMDHTDTQYF	TGTGCCAGCAGTCGGACTAGCGGGAGAGGGATGGACCACACAGATACGCAGTATTTT	-	TRBD2	TRBV6-1	TRBJ2-3
CASSQATGGTYGYTF	TGTGCCAGCAGCCAGGCGACAGGGGGTACCTATGGCTACACCTTC	-	TRBD1	TRBV4-2	TRBJ1-2
CASSPTGGSGEQYF	TGTGCCAGCAGCCCGACAGGGGGCTCGGGAGAGCAGTACTTC	-	TRBD1	TRBV3-1	TRBJ2-7
CASSLSASGTTREQYF	TGTGCCAGCAGTTTATCGGCTAGCGGGACCACCCGTGAGCAGTACTTC	-	TRBD2	TRBV27	TRBJ2-5
CASSSQGDNEQFF	TGTGCCAGCAGTTCACAGGGTGACAATGAGCAGTTCTTC	few	-	TRBV28	TRBJ2-1
CASSDLPGGRADMGTQYF	TGTGCCAGCAGCGATCTACCTGGCGGGAGGGCCGATATGGGTACGCAGTATTTT	-	TRBD2	TRBV9	TRBJ2-3
CASKNGNSYEQYF	TGTGCCAGCAAAAATGGGAACTCCTACGAGCAGTACTTC	-	-	TRBV6-2/TRBV6-3	TRBJ2-7
CASSLSVAQLTDTQYF	TGTGCCAGCAGTTTATCGGTAGCGCAACTCACAGATACGCAGTATTTT	-	-	TRBV27	TRBJ2-3
CASTLRGVGRGLWYGYTF	TGTGCCAGCACCCTCCGTGGAGTGGGCAGGGGGCTGTGGTATGGCTACACCTTC	once	TRBD1	TRBV12-3/TRBV12-4	TRBJ1-2
CSVVRAGRRFGEQYF	TGCAGCGTTGTTAGGGCAGGGAGAAGGTTTGGCGAGCAGTACTTC	-	-	TRBV29-1	TRBJ2-7
CASSEVLTYYGYTF	TGTGCCAGCAGTGAAGTCCTCACGTACTATGGCTACACCTTC	-	-	TRBV2	TRBJ1-2
CASSQVIGGREQFF	TGTGCCAGCAGCCAAGTAATAGGCGGCCGGGAGCAGTTCTTC	few	-	TRBV14	TRBJ2-1
CASSSTTFVGYEQFF	TGTGCCAGCAGTTCCACGACTTTCGTAGGCTATGAGCAGTTCTTC	-	-	TRBV28	TRBJ2-1
CASSGDRSYNEQFF	TGTGCCAGCTCGGGGGACAGATCCTACAATGAGCAGTTCTTC	few	-	TRBV7-2	TRBJ2-1
CASSFRQGTSYEQYF	TGTGCCAGCAGCTTTAGGCAGGGAACCTCCTACGAGCAGTACTTC	few	-	TRBV7-2	TRBJ2-7
CSAYPRGHTNTEAFF	TGCAGTGCTTATCCCCGGGGACATACGAACACTGAAGCTTTCTTT	-	-	TRBV20-1	TRBJ1-1
CASRTTSSGANEQFF	TGTGCCAGCAGGACTACTAGCTCGGGGGCCAATGAGCAGTTCTTC	-	-	TRBV12-3/TRBV12-4	TRBJ2-1
CSVLGDLTQYF	TGCAGCGTATTGGGCGACTTGACCCAGTACTTC	few	-	TRBV20-1	TRBJ2-5
CASSEGTGREQETQYF	TGTGCCAGCAGTGAAGGGACCGGGAGGGAGCAAGAGACCCAGTACTTC	-	TRBD2	TRBV25-1	TRBJ2-5
CASSVGFGKAHQPRGEQFF	TGTGCCAGCAGCGTAGGATTCGGGAAGGCGCACCAACCTCGAGGTGAGCAGTTCTTC	-	-	TRBV9	TRBJ2-1
CSADNRDRAKDTQYF	TGCAGTGCTGACAACCGGGACCGGGCGAAAGATACGCAGTATTTT	few	-	TRBV20-1	TRBJ2-3
CASSSGTSGRRYGEQFF	TGTGCCAGCAGTTCCGGGACTAGCGGGAGGAGGTACGGGGAGCAGTTCTTC	-	TRBD2	TRBV6-5	TRBJ2-1
CASSLRLAGGPVQETQYF	TGTGCCAGCAGCTTAAGACTAGCGGGAGGGCCTGTGCAAGAGACCCAGTACTTC	-	TRBD2	TRBV7-2	TRBJ2-5
CSARGGRRDSNQPQHF	TGCAGTGCTAGGGGGGGACGAAGGGATAGCAATCAGCCCCAGCATTTT	-	-	TRBV20-1	TRBJ1-5
CASSGNEQYF	TGTGCCAGCAGTGGGAACGAGCAGTACTTC	few	-	TRBV9	TRBJ2-7
CASSLALDREYNYEQYF	TGTGCCAGCAGCTTAGCGCTCGATAGGGAGTATAACTACGAGCAGTACTTC	-	-	TRBV7-2	TRBJ2-7
CASRRGGEWFYEQYF	TGTGCCAGCAGGAGGGGGGGAGAGTGGTTCTACGAGCAGTACTTC	-	-	TRBV28	TRBJ2-7
CASSSDRSGSWNEQFF	TGTGCCAGCAGCTCCGACCGTAGCGGGAGTTGGAATGAGCAGTTCTTC	few	TRBD2	TRBV11-2	TRBJ2-1
CASSGTQRGGWNEQFF	TGTGCCAGCAGCGGAACTCAGCGGGGCGGGTGGAATGAGCAGTTCTTC	few	TRBD2	TRBV5-6	TRBJ2-1
CASTGQGRNTGANVLTF	TGTGCCAGCACAGGACAGGGGCGAAATACTGGGGCCAACGTCCTGACTTTC	-	TRBD1	TRBV5-4	TRBJ2-6
CSVGWRDRPEYQETQYF	TGCAGCGTTGGTTGGCGGGACAGGCCCGAGTACCAAGAGACCCAGTACTTC	-	TRBD1	TRBV29-1	TRBJ2-5
CASSLSGATGEQYF	TGTGCCAGCAGTCTCTCGGGAGCTACGGGGGAGCAGTACTTC	-	-	TRBV6-1	TRBJ2-7
CSASRTPRETQYF	TGCAGTGCTAGTAGGACCCCCCGGGAGACCCAGTACTTC	few	-	TRBV20-1	TRBJ2-5
CASRISGTGGYEQYF	TGTGCCAGCAGAATCTCCGGGACAGGGGGCTACGAGCAGTACTTC	-	TRBD1	TRBV13	TRBJ2-7